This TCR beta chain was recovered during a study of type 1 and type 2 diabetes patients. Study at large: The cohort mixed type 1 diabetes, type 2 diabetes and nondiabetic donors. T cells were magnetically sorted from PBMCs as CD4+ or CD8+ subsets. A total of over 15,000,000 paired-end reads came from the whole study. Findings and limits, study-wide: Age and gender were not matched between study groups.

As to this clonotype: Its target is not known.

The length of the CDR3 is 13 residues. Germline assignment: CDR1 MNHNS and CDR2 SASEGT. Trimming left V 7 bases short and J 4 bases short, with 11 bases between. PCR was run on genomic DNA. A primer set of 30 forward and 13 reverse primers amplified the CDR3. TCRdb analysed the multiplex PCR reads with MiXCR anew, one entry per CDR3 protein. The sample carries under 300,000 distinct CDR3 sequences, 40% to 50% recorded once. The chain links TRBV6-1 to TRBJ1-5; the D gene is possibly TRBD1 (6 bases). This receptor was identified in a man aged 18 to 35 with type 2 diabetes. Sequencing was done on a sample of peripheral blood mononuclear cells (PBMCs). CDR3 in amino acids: CASTAGENQPQHF. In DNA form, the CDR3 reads TGTGCCAGCACCGCAGGGGAAAATCAGCCCCAGCATTTT.